The rows below give T cell receptor beta chains drawn from one sample of a study of blood T cell repertoires in COVID-19. Profiled with immunoSEQ multiplex PCR; TCRdb holds only in-frame clones, not every one. The repertoire holds 100,000 to 150,000 clones, with approximately 90% as singletons. Specimen: peripheral blood. Source of these receptors: a human donor in a cohort sampled during active COVID-19. The conserved cysteine and the conserved F or W are not part of the CDR3 here. Fields, in order: clone size, V gene, J gene, CDR3 protein. The size field is filled for only some rows; it gives once, few, many or a size class.

clone_size: NA; v_call: TRBV6-1; j_call: TRBJ1-2; cdr3_aa: ASSGGQDLEYNYGYT
clone_size: NA; v_call: TRBV20-1; j_call: TRBJ2-7; cdr3_aa: SASISSLAYEQY
clone_size: NA; v_call: TRBV2; j_call: TRBJ2-7; cdr3_aa: ASNRDSFYEQY
clone_size: NA; v_call: TRBV28; j_call: TRBJ2-1; cdr3_aa: ASSTQREGLREQF
clone_size: once; v_call: TRBV27; j_call: TRBJ2-7; cdr3_aa: ASSWDSSSYEQY
clone_size: NA; v_call: TRBV7-2; j_call: TRBJ1-3; cdr3_aa: ASTRARVSGNTIY
clone_size: NA; v_call: TRBV5-1; j_call: TRBJ2-5; cdr3_aa: ASSLEPIARQETQY
clone_size: NA; v_call: TRBV4-1; j_call: TRBJ1-2; cdr3_aa: ASSQDPNRSNYGYT
clone_size: NA; v_call: TRBV6-5; j_call: TRBJ1-4; cdr3_aa: ASSTSDRGNEKLF
clone_size: NA; v_call: TRBV28; j_call: TRBJ1-1; cdr3_aa: ASSQSWTGDTEAF
clone_size: NA; v_call: TRBV7-2; j_call: TRBJ2-3; cdr3_aa: ASSKIAGGLTDTQY
clone_size: NA; v_call: TRBV4-1; j_call: TRBJ2-5; cdr3_aa: ASSQGNVGTSGDHGTQY
clone_size: NA; v_call: TRBV5-4; j_call: TRBJ2-7; cdr3_aa: ASSGEAGAFSEQY
clone_size: NA; v_call: TRBV27; j_call: TRBJ2-7; cdr3_aa: ASSFLKSGTSGSSYEQY
clone_size: few; v_call: TRBV6-6; j_call: TRBJ1-1; cdr3_aa: ASSSADRRAF
clone_size: NA; v_call: TRBV18; j_call: TRBJ2-3; cdr3_aa: ASSPIASGGGTDTQY
clone_size: once; v_call: TRBV5-1; j_call: TRBJ2-3; cdr3_aa: ASSSTQGQGNGRADTQY
clone_size: NA; v_call: TRBV7-2; j_call: TRBJ1-1; cdr3_aa: ASSYSRGLDTEAF